The entry below gives a single TCR beta chain sequence along with its context. The CDR3 is made up of 16 amino acids. Germline V lookup: CDR1 SGHTA, CDR2 FQGNSA. Trimming took off 7 bases at V and 6 bases at J, with 21 bases between the two ends. TCRdb fed the RT-PCR reads into MiXCR, producing one record per CDR3 protein. The repertoire holds almost 700,000 distinct CDR3 sequences, with 12% to 15% as singletons. The TCR sequence derives from a female donor in good health, serving as a healthy control. The sequenced sample was memory CD4+ T cells from blood. The chain combines TRBV7-2 with TRBJ1-4; D is possibly TRBD1 (6 bases). DNA of the CDR3: TGTGCCAGCACCCTCAAATCGGGGGGCGGCTATGAAAAACTGTTTTTT. Translating gives CASTLKSGGGYEKLFF. Full variable domain (outside the CDR3, taken from reference TRBV7-2 and TRBJ1-4): GAGVSQSPSNKVTEKGKDVELRCDPISGHTALYWYRQSLGQGLEFLIYFQGNSAPDKSGLPSDRFSAERTGGSVSTLTIQRTQQEDSAVYLCASTLKSGGGYEKLFFGSGTQLSVL.